This is a list of T cell receptor beta chains from one sample in a study of Ad26.COV2.S vaccination and SARS-CoV-2 variants. The repertoire was sequenced with immunoSEQ multiplex PCR; TCRdb's copy has only in-frame clones and lacks some. Of a few hundred thousand clones listed, roughly 90% were seen once; the top ten hold more than 1.5%. Sequencing was performed on peripheral blood, taken in a trial of Ad26.COV2.S vaccine versus placebo. Receptor source: a person between 18 and 65 years old who received the Ad26.COV2.S COVID-19 vaccine or a placebo. CDR3s leave out the opening cysteine and the closing phenylalanine or tryptophan.

j_call v_call cdr3_aa
TRBJ1-4 TRBV7-9 ASSLVGTDEKLF
TRBJ1-5 TRBV15 ATSRNRLNSNQPQH
TRBJ2-2 TRBV10-3 AIRSDRTNTGELF
TRBJ2-7 TRBV4-3 ASSQAASSPYEQY
TRBJ2-1 TRBV6-2/TRBV6-3 ASSSRAHNEQF
TRBJ2-7 TRBV7-9 ASSAGTGPYEQY
TRBJ2-7 TRBV11-2 ASSFNRGKEQY
TRBJ2-3 TRBV2 ASSVGGGALDTQY
TRBJ2-2 TRBV12-5 ASGSTGQRTGELF
TRBJ1-1 TRBV6-2/TRBV6-3 ASSYPERMNTEAF
TRBJ2-4 TRBV2 ASGGSLPNIQY
TRBJ1-6 TRBV10-3 AISSPDRGNNSPLH
TRBJ2-2 TRBV7-5 ARSNQGRRHPDTGELF
TRBJ1-2 TRBV4-3 ASSQERGLTFYGYT
TRBJ2-3 TRBV30 GAEADTQY